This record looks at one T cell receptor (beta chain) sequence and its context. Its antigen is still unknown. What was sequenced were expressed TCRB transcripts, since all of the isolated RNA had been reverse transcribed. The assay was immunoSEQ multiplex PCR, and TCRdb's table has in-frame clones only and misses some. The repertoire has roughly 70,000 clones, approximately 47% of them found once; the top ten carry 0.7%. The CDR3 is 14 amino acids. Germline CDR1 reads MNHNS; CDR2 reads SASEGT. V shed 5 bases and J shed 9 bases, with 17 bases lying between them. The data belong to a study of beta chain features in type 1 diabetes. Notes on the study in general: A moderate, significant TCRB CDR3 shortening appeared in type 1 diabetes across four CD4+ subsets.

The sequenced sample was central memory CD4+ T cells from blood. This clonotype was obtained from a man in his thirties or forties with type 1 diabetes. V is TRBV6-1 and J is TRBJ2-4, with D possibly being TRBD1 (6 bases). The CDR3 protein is CASSPGQGRSIQYF. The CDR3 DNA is TGTGCCAGCAGTCCAGGGCAGGGGCGAAGCATTCAGTACTTC.